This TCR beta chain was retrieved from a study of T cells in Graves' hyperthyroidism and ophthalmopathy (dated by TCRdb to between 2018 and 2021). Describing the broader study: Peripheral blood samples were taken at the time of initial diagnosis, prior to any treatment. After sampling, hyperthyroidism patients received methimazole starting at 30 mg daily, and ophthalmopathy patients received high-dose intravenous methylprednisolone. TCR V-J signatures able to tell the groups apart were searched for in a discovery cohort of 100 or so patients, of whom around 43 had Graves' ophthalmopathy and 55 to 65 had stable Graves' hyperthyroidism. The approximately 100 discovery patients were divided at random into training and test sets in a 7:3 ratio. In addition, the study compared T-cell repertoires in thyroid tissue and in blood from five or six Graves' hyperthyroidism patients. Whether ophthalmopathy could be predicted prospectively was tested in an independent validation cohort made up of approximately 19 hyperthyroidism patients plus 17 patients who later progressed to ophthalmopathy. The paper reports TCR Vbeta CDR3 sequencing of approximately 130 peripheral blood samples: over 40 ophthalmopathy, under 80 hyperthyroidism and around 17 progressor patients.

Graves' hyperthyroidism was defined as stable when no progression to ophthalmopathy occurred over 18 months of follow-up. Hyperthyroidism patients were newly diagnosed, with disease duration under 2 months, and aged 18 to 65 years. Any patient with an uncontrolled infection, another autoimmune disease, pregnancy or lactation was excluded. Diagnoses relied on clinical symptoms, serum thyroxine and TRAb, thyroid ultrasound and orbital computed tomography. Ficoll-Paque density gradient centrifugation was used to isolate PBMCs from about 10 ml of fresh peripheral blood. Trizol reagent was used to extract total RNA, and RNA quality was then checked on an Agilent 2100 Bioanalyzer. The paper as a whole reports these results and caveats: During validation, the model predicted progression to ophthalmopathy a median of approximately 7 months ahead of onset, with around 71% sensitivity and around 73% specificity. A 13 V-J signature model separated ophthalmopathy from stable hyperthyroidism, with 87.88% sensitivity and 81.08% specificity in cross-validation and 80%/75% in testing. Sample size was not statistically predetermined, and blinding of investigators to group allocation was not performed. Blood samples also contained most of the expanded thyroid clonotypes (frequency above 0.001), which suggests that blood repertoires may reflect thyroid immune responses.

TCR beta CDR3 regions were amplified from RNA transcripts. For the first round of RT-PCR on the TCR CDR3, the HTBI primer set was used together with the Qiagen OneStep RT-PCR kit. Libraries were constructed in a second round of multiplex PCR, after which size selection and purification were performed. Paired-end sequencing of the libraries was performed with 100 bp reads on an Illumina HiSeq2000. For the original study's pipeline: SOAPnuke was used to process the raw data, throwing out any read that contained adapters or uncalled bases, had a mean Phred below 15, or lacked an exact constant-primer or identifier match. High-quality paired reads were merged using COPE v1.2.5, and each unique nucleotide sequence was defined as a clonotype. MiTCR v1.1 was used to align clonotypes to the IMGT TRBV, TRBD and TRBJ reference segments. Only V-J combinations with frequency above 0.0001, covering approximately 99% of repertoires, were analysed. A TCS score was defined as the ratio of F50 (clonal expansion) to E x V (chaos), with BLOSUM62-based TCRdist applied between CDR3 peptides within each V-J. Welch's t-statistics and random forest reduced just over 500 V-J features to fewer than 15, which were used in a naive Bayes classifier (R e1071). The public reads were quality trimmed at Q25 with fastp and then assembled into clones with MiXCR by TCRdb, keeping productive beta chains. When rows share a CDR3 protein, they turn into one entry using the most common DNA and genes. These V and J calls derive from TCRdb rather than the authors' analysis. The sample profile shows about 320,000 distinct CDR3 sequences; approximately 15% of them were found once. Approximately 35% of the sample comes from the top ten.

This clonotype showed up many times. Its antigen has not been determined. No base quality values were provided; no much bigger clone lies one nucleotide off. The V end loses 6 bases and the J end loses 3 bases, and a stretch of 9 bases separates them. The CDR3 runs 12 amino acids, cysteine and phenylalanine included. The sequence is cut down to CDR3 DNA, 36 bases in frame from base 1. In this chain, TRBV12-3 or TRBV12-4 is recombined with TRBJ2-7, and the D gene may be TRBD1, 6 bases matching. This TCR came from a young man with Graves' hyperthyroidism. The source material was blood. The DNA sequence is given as TGTGCCAGCAGCCACAGGGTCTACGAGCAGTACTTC. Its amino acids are CASSHRVYEQYF.